Below, 7 T cell receptor beta chains from the same sample are listed, as sequenced in a study of shared clonotypes between healthy human individuals. Terminally differentiated effector memory CD45RA+ cells were excluded from the naive CD8 cells, which were CD45RO-negative and positively selected for CCR7. The repertoire was sequenced with immunoSEQ multiplex PCR; TCRdb's copy has only in-frame clones and lacks some. The data hold roughly 2.1 million clones, with about 93% observed a single time. The sample comprised naive CD8+ T cells from PBMCs. The receptor set was obtained from a man aged 18 to 29 in good health. Some clones in this sample may be carry-over from other donors' samples.

The chain couples TRBV7-9 to TRBJ1-2; no clear D. Deletions cut 2 bases from V and 2 bases from J, with 9 bases between. There are 14 residues in the CDR3. CDR1 and CDR2 (germline): SEHNR, FQNEAQ (reference sequence). CDR3 bases: TGTGCCAGCAGCTTACTGGGCGGAAACTATGGCTACACCTTC. Its translation: CASSLLGGNYGYTF.

The chain couples TRBV19 to TRBJ2-4; possibly TRBD1 or TRBD2 for D (5 bases each). This CDR3 has 17 residues. V lost 5 bases and J 0 bases, leaving 17 bases between the germline ends. Germline V lookup: CDR1 LNHDA, CDR2 SQIVND (reference sequence). Here the CDR3 reads CASSVPRGDLAKNIQYF. The CDR3 DNA reads as TGTGCCAGTAGTGTCCCCCGAGGGGACCTAGCCAAAAACATTCAGTACTTC.

The gene calls are TRBV9 and TRBJ2-1, with 9 bases that match TRBD2. This CDR3 is 17 amino acids long. Germline V gene sequence: CDR1 SGDLS, CDR2 YYNGEE. Trimming took 4 bases from V and 2 from J; bases not matched to a gene: 10. This CDR3 reads CASSPTGLALPYNEQFF. In nucleotides, the CDR3 is TGTGCCAGCAGCCCTACGGGACTAGCTCTCCCCTACAATGAGCAGTTCTTC. The full variable domain, in which reference TRBV9 and TRBJ2-1 provide the parts outside the CDR3, is DSGVTQTPKHLITATGQRVTLRCSPRSGDLSVYWYQQSLDQGLQFLIQYYNGEERAKGNILERFSAQQFPDLHSELNLSSLELGDSALYFCASSPTGLALPYNEQFFGPGTRLTVL.

The rearrangement links TRBV7-9 to TRBJ2-1, with TRBD2 matching 8 bases. CDR3 size: 14 residues. The V gene's germline CDR1 is SEHNR and CDR2 FQNEAQ (reference sequence). V gave up 0 bases and J gave up 9 bases; unmatched junction bases: 4. The CDR3 DNA is TGTGCCAGCAGCTTAGCGAGCCTAGCGGGTGAGCAGTTCTTC. This translates into CASSLASLAGEQFF.

DNA of the CDR3: TGTGCCAGCAGCGTAGACGGGGTGGTAGGTGGCTACACCTTC. Translating it yields CASSVDGVVGGYTF. The chain recombines TRBV9 with TRBJ1-2; D unclear. Looked up from germline, CDR1 is SGDLS and CDR2 is YYNGEE. V shed 0 bases and J shed 7 bases, with 13 bases lying between them. The CDR3 is 14 residues long.

This chain uses TRBV7-2 with TRBJ1-5; D not resolved. Deletions cut 2 bases from V and 1 base from J, with 15 bases between. The length of the CDR3 is 17 residues. Germline V lookup: CDR1 SGHTA, CDR2 FQGNSA. CDR3 loop: CASSLKPSARSNQPQHF. In DNA form, the CDR3 reads TGTGCCAGCAGCTTAAAACCGAGCGCCAGAAGCAATCAGCCCCAGCATTTT.

A note on this clone: The same CDR3 is also encoded by other DNA sequences in this sample. V usage is TRBV27 and J usage is TRBJ2-7, with D perhaps assigned TRBD1 or TRBD2 (5 bases each). The CDR3 is 12 amino acids. The germline gives CDR1 MNHEY, CDR2 SMNVEV (reference sequence). The ends were cut back, 3 bases at V and 7 bases at J, with 10 bases in the middle. The CDR3: CASSLRGGEQYF. The CDR3 DNA follows: TGTGCCAGCAGTTTGAGGGGCGGGGAGCAGTACTTC.